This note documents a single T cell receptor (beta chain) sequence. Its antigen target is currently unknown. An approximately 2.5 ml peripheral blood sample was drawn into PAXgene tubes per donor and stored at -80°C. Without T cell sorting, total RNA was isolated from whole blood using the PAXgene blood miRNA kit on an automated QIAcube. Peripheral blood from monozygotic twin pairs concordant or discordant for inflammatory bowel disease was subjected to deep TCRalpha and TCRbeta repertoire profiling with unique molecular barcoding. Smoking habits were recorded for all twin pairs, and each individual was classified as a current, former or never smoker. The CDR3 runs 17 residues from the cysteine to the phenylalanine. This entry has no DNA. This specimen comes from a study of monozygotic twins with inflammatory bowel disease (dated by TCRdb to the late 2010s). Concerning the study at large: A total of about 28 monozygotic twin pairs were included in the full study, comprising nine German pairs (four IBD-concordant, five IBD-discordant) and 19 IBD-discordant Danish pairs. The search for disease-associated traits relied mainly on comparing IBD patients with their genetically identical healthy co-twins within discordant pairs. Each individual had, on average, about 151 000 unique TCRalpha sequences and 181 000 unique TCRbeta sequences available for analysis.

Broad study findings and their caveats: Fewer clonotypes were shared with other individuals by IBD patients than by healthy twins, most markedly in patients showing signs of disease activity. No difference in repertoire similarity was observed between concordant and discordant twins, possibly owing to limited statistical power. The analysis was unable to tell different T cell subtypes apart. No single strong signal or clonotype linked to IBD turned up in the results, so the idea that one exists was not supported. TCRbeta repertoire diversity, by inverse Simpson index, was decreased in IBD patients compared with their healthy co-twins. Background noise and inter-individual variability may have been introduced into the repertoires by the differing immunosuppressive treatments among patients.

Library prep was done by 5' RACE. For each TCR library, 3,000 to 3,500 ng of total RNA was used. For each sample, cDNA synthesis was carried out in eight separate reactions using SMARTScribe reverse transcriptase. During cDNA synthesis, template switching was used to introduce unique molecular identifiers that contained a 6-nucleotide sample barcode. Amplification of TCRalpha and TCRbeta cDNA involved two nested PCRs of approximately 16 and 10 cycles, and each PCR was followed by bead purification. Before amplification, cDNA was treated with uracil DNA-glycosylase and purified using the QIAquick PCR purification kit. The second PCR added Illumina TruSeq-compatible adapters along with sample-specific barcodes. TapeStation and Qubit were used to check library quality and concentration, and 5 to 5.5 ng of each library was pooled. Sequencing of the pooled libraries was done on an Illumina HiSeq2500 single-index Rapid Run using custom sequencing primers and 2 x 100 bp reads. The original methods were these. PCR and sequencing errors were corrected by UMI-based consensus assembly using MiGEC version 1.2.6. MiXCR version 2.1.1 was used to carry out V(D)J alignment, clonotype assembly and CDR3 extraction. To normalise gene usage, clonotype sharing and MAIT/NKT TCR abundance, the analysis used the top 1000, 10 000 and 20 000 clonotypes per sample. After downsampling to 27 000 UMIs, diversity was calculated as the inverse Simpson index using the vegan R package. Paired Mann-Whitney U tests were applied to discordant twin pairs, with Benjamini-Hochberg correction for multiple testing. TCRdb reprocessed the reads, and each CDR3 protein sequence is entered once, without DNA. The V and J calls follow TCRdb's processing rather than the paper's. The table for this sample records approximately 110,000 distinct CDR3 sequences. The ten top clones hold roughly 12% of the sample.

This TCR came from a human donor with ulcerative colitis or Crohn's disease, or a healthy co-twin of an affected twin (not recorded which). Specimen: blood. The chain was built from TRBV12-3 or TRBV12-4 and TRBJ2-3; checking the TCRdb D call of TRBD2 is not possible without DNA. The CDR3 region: CASSFPTGRRSSDTQYF.